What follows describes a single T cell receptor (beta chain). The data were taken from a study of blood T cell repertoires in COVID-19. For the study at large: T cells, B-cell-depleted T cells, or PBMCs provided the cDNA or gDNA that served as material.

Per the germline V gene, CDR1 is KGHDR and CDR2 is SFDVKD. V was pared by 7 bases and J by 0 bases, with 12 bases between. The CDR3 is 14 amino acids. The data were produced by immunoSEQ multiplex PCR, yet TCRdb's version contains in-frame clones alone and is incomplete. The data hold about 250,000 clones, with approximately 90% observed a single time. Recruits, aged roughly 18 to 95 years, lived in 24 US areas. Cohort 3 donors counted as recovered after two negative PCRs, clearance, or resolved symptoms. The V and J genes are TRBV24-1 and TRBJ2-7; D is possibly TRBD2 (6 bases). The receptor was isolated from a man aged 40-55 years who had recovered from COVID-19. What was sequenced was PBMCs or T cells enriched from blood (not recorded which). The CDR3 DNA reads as TGTGCCACCAGGGGAGGTGTTGGCTCCTACGAGCAGTACTTC. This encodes CATRGGVGSYEQYF.